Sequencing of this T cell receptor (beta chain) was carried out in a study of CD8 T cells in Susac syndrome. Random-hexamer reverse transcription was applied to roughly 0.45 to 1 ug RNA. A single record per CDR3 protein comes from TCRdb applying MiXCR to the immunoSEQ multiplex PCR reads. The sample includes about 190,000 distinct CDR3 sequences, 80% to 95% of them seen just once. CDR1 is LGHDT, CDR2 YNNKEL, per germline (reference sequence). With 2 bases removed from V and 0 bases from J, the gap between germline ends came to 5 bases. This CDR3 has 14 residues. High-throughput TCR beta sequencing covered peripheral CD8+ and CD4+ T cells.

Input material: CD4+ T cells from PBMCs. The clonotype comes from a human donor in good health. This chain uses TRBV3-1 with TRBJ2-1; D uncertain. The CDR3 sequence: CASSQTVSYNEQFF. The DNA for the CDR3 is TGTGCCAGCAGCCAAACAGTCTCCTACAATGAGCAGTTCTTC.